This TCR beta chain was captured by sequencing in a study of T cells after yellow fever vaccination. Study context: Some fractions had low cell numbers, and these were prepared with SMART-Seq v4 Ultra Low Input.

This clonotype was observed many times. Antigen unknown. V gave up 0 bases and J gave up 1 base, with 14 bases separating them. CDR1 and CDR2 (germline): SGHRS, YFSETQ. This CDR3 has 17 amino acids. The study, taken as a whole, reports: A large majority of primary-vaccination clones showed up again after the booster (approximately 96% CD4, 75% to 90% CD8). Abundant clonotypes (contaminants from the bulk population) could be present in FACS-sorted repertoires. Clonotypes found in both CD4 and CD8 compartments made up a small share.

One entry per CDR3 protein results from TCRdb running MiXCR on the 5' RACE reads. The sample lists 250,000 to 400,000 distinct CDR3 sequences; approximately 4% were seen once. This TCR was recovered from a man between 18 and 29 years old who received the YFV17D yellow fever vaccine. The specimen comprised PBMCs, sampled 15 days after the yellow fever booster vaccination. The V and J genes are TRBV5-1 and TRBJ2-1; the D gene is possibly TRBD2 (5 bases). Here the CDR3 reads CASSLVPFRGSYNEQFF. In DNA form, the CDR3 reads TGCGCCAGCAGCTTGGTTCCTTTTCGGGGTTCCTACAATGAGCAGTTCTTC.